One and the same sample provided the 18 T cell receptor beta chains below, sequenced in a study of graft-versus-host responses after intestinal transplantation. These receptors have no identified antigens. Method: immunoSEQ multiplex PCR; TCRdb's copy keeps in-frame clones and lacks some. The sample yields about 92,000 clones, just over 90% seen once. Specimen: unstimulated CD8+ T cells sorted from spleen or lymph node cells, collected before intestinal transplant. These receptors came from a human donor who received an intestinal transplant.

This clone is a singleton in its sample. The chain links TRBV28 to TRBJ2-1; D unclear. The CDR3 loop spans 18 amino acids. V was shortened by 2 bases and J by 2 bases, with 19 bases between the two germline ends. Germline V CDR1 and CDR2: MDHEN, SYDVKM. CDR3 amino acids: CASSLNLDGPTAYNEQFF. The CDR3 DNA is TGTGCCAGCAGTTTAAACCTGGACGGCCCGACCGCCTACAATGAGCAGTTCTTC.

The chain joins TRBV19 to TRBJ2-7, with D perhaps assigned TRBD1 or TRBD2 (5 bases each). The V gene's germline CDR1 is LNHDA and CDR2 SQIVND (reference sequence). Trimming cost V 0 bases and J 6 bases, with 24 bases left between them. The CDR3 is 18 amino acids. The CDR3 region has the DNA TGTGCCAGTAGTATAGATCGCGTCCACGGGGCGCAGGACGTCGAGCAGTACTTC. Protein product: CASSIDRVHGAQDVEQYF.

The chain is built from TRBV7-9 and TRBJ2-5; the match to TRBD1 covers 9 bases. This CDR3 has 15 amino acids. V lost 5 bases and J lost 4; bases outside the gene matches: 8. CDR1 SEHNR and CDR2 FQNEAQ come from the germline V gene (reference sequence). CDR3 loop: CASSHPGQGGETQYF. The CDR3 DNA sequence: TGTGCCAGCAGCCACCCGGGACAGGGAGGAGAGACCCAGTACTTC.

This clone was detected only once. The chain recombines TRBV6-5 with TRBJ2-7, with TRBD2 matching 7 bases. Germline CDR1 reads MNHEY; CDR2 reads SVGAGI. The CDR3 is 14 residues long. Trimming at V came to 2 bases and at J to 2 bases, leaving 3 bases not matched to a gene. The CDR3 DNA reads TGTGCCAGCAGTTACGCGGGGGATACCTACGAGCAGTACTTC. Protein sequence: CASSYAGDTYEQYF.

This chain connects TRBV7-6 to TRBJ2-3; D remains ambiguous. Germline V gene sequence: CDR1 SGHVS, CDR2 FNYEAQ. The CDR3 has 12 residues. V was clipped by 2 bases and J by 4 bases, with 4 bases between them. The CDR3 here is CASSLYPDTQYF. The DNA for the CDR3 is TGTGCCAGCAGCTTATATCCAGATACGCAGTATTTT.

This sequence joins TRBV15 and TRBJ2-7; 8 bases align to TRBD1. J gave up 3 bases and V 0 bases, and 7 bases lay outside the gene matches. CDR1 and CDR2 (germline): LNHNV, YYDKDF (reference sequence). The CDR3 length is 16 residues. The DNA of the CDR3 is TGTGCCACCAGCAGAGATTCAATGACAGGGGACTACGAGCAGTACTTC. It encodes CATSRDSMTGDYEQYF.

This chain uses TRBV6-5 with TRBJ1-2; D is uncertain. This CDR3 contains 15 residues. CDR1 is MNHEY and CDR2 is SVGAGI in the germline V gene. The germline V and J ends were trimmed by 2 bases and 4 bases, with 14 bases remaining between them. The CDR3 DNA is TGTGCCAGCAGTTACCTCGAACTTGGATTCTATGGCTACACCTTC. It yields the protein CASSYLELGFYGYTF.

The rearrangement joins TRBV9 to TRBJ2-7, with 9 positions matching TRBD1. The ends lost 0 bases at V and 2 bases at J; junction bases unmatched: 3. This CDR3 region has 15 residues. The germline V gene encodes CDR1 SGDLS and CDR2 YYNGEE. Here the CDR3 DNA reads TGTGCCAGCAGCGTAGGACAGGGGGATACCTACGAGCAGTACTTC. It codes for CASSVGQGDTYEQYF.

This clone was recorded once. The V call is TRBV13, the J call TRBJ2-1; D remains ambiguous. The CDR3 has 12 residues. Germline CDR1 is PRHDT and CDR2 is FYEKMQ (reference sequence). V shed 11 bases and J shed 3 bases, with 11 bases lying between them. The CDR3 bases are TGTGCCCACTCGAGAATCTACAATGAGCAGTTCTTC. It codes for CAHSRIYNEQFF.

V gene TRBV4-1 combines with J gene TRBJ2-7; no clear D gene. Trimming removed 2 bases from V and 2 bases from J, with 13 bases in between. CDR1 and CDR2 (germline): MGHRA, YSYEKL. The CDR3 loop spans 15 amino acids. Here the CDR3 reads CASSQIEPGPYEQYF. Written as DNA, the CDR3 is TGCGCCAGCAGCCAAATAGAACCAGGCCCCTACGAGCAGTACTTC.

The J gene is TRBJ2-7, the V gene TRBV5-5; TRBD1 is a possible D gene (6 bases). V gave up 0 bases and J gave up 2 bases, with 9 bases separating them. The CDR3 covers 14 residues. The V gene's germline CDR1 is SGHKS and CDR2 YYEKEE (reference sequence). The CDR3 sequence is CASSLVGTTYEQYF. The CDR3 DNA sequence: TGTGCCAGCAGCTTGGTCGGGACAACCTACGAGCAGTACTTC.

The J gene is TRBJ1-2, the V gene TRBV6-1; D is uncertain. Trimming pared 2 bases from V and 1 base from J, leaving 5 bases between. CDR1 and CDR2 from the germline V gene are MNHNS and SASEGT. This CDR3 is built from 13 residues. CDR3 bases: TGTGCCAGCAGTGAAACACATAACTATGGCTACACCTTC. The encoded protein is CASSETHNYGYTF.

This chain joins TRBV30 and TRBJ1-1, with D tentatively TRBD1 (5 bases). Trimming took off 4 bases at V and 1 base at J, with 10 bases between the two ends. The germline CDR1 and CDR2 sequences are GTSNPN and SVGIG (reference sequence). The CDR3 spans 13 residues. As DNA, the CDR3 is TGTGCCTGGACGCTGACAGAGAACACTGAAGCTTTCTTT. This sequence encodes CAWTLTENTEAFF.

The chain carries TRBV6-6 and TRBJ1-1, with D possibly matching TRBD1 (5 bases). V lost 0 bases and J 0 bases, leaving 11 bases between the germline ends. CDR1 is MNHNY and CDR2 is SVGAGI in the germline V gene (reference sequence). The CDR3 is 16 amino acids. CDR3 in amino acids: CASSYSRVRMNTEAFF. The CDR3 DNA reads TGTGCCAGCAGTTACTCCAGGGTACGGATGAACACTGAAGCTTTCTTT.

V and J are TRBV7-9 and TRBJ2-7; D could derive from TRBD1 or TRBD2 (5 bases each). CDR3 length equals 14 residues. V was pared by 5 bases and J by 5 bases, with 16 bases between. Looked up from germline, CDR1 is SEHNR and CDR2 is FQNEAQ (reference sequence). This CDR3 reads CASSPRGRDHEQYF. The CDR3 DNA follows: TGTGCCAGCAGCCCGAGAGGTCGGGACCACGAGCAGTACTTC.

This chain connects TRBV6-1 to TRBJ1-5, with D possibly being TRBD1 (5 bases). There are 15 residues in the CDR3. Trimming cost V 4 bases and J 1 base, with 11 bases left between them. The germline V gene has CDR1 MNHNS and CDR2 SASEGT. In nucleotides, the CDR3 is TGTGCCAGCAGTGGAAGGCAGGGAAGCAATCAGCCCCAGCATTTT. Amino acids: CASSGRQGSNQPQHF.

The chain is built from TRBV4-1 and TRBJ1-4; 7 bases fit TRBD1. The V and J ends lost 0 bases and 8 bases, in that order; junction bases with no gene match: 3. Germline assignment: CDR1 MGHRA and CDR2 YSYEKL. This CDR3 is 14 amino acids long. CDR3 coding DNA: TGCGCCAGCAGCCAAGAACGGACAGGCGAAAAACTGTTTTTT. Its translation: CASSQERTGEKLFF.

This rearrangement joins TRBV10-3 to TRBJ2-7, with TRBD2 matching over 13 bases. This CDR3 is 14 amino acids long. With 4 bases clipped from V and 4 bases from J, the junction kept 1 base outside the gene matches. CDR1 ENHRY and CDR2 SYGVKD come from the germline V gene. The DNA for the CDR3 is TGTGCCATCAGTGGGACTAGCGGGAGTTACGAGCAGTACTTC. It is translated as CAISGTSGSYEQYF.